A single TCR beta chain is shown here with its context. Negative isolation was used for CD8+ and CD4+ T cells and FACS enrichment for TEMRA cells. The sample is drawn from a study of CD8 T cells in Susac syndrome. Random hexamers served to reverse transcribe about 0.45 to 1 ug RNA. From the immunoSEQ multiplex PCR reads, TCRdb called clonotypes with MiXCR, one entry per CDR3 protein. The sample has 250,000 to 300,000 distinct CDR3 sequences; 70% to 90% are singletons. The CDR3 runs to 16 residues. CDR1 and CDR2 (germline): MNHEY, SVGEGT. Germline trimming cut 5 bases from V and 5 bases from J; bases unmatched to any gene: 12.

This sequence was found in a human donor with multiple sclerosis. The V call is TRBV6-2 or TRBV6-3, the J call TRBJ2-1; TRBD2 aligns across 7 bases. Sequences were obtained from CD8+ T cells from PBMCs. The CDR3 DNA follows: TGTGCCAGCAGTAGCGGGGCTTCCTATTGGGACAATGAGCAGTTCTTC. Amino acid sequence: CASSSGASYWDNEQFF.